These 3 T cell receptor beta chains were all obtained from the same sample, sequenced in a study of blood T cell repertoires in COVID-19. Assay used: immunoSEQ multiplex PCR; TCRdb lists only in-frame clones, some missing. Here the sample spans around 300,000 clones, about 89% being singletons. The specimen was peripheral blood. The receptors derive from a woman aged 30 to 39 with COVID-19, enrolled during active disease.

The chain recombines TRBV12-3 or TRBV12-4 with TRBJ1-2; no clear D gene. This CDR3 region has 13 residues. V was pared by 1 base and J by 4 bases, with 7 bases between. The CDR3 bases are TGTGCCAGCAGTTTAGGACATAGCTATGGCTACACCTTC. It translates to CASSLGHSYGYTF.

The rearrangement uses TRBV24-1 and TRBJ1-2; D remains unclear. The germline CDR1 and CDR2 sequences are KGHDR and SFDVKD. The length of the CDR3 is 14 residues. Between the trimmed V and J ends, which lost 4 bases and 3 bases, there was a span of 11 bases. The CDR3 spells CATSDKSRDYGYTF. The CDR3, as DNA: TGTGCCACCAGTGACAAATCGCGCGACTATGGCTACACCTTC.

V gene TRBV20-1 combines with J gene TRBJ1-1; D is undetermined. Germline CDR1 is DFQATT and CDR2 is SNEGSKA (reference sequence). Trimming took 3 bases from V and 4 from J, leaving 18 bases between them. This CDR3 has 15 residues. In DNA, the CDR3 is TGCAGTGCTAGTCTGTCAACCAGTGGGAGCACTGAAGCTTTCTTT. Its protein product is CSASLSTSGSTEAFF.